This T cell receptor beta chain was profiled in a study of cytomegalovirus exposure and HLA in healthy donors (dated by TCRdb to about 2017). With regard to the full study: An earlier analysis of several hundred of the donors reported approximately 290 Gb of sequence data and roughly 110 million unique TCR beta sequences from about 179 million T cells. Approximately 310 gigabases of sequencing data and around 87 million unique TCR sequences were included in an early release covering about 700 HLA-typed donors. The genetic ancestry cluster associated with self-reported Caucasian donors included around four fifths of the roughly 400 genotyped donors. The study aimed to test whether signatures of past pathogen exposure could be identified by cataloging public T cell receptors. Using immunosequencing, the study profiled T cell repertoires from about 610 subjects and related those repertoires to cytomegalovirus serostatus. In addition to the first cohort of roughly 700 subjects, a separate validation cohort of over 90 different subjects was used. The study combined high-throughput TCR immunosequencing, statistical association of individual TCRs with disease status, and machine learning to predict cytomegalovirus infection status. In a later analysis, previously published TCR beta repertoires from hundreds of donors were re-analyzed and high-resolution HLA genotyping was added so that TCR occurrence patterns could be studied. Rather than using new phenotypic data, the later analysis identified candidate immune exposures from TCR beta sequences and from how often those sequences occurred across donors. In an earlier analysis of roughly 540 of the donors, high-throughput TCR beta sequencing was used to judge whether each TCR beta V gene segment behaved as functional or pseudogenic. Donor age, sex, ethnicity and CMV serostatus were compiled together with the repertoire data. A later genetic analysis used genome-wide SNP genotypes for about 60% of the roughly 700 donors, treating that subset as a discovery cohort. Every discovery cohort repertoire had been produced on one sequencing platform. Both class I and class II loci were covered by HLA typing, at four-digit resolution. Typing coverage varied by locus: roughly 620-630 donors for A, B, C, DRB1 and DQB1; around 560 for DQA1; about 590 for DPA1; fewer than 480 for DPB1. Several DR-DQ haplotypes were treated as single units for association and clustering because of strong linkage in the cohort. Across around 400 genotyped donors of the cohort, an average of 235,054 unique TCR beta nucleotide sequences per donor were sequenced, and 15% to 20% of those sequences were non-productive. Study-wide conclusions, independent of this receptor: In a later analysis, the rate of TCR association differed among HLA loci, with DRB1 alleles having the most associated TCRs and HLA-C alleles having the fewest. A further reported finding was that TCR beta sequences accurately predicted the HLA-A and HLA-B alleles for most subjects in the first cohort. It was suggested by the authors that the approach could potentially be generalized to other disease states and immunological phenotypes. A later analysis found that most CMV-associated TCR beta chains appeared HLA-restricted, with HLA associations seemingly driven largely by CMV exposure. In a later genetic analysis, fewer N-insertions in productive TCRs were reported among donors in an Asian-associated ancestry cluster than the roughly 700-donor mean. When HLA alleles, especially DR and DQ, strongly co-occurred, attributing TCR associations to individual alleles was difficult. The only immune exposure information available for the cohort was CMV serostatus. In both the original and validation cohorts, the classifier was reported to diagnose cytomegalovirus status with high specificity and sensitivity. Because counts were too low, 15 to 20 rarely observed V segments, including chromosome 9 orphons, were excluded from the earlier analysis of around 640 of the donors. Most TCR sequences were seen in very few donors, while some public TCRs were found in many individuals. A later analysis associated about 17,000 TCR beta sequences with specific HLA alleles at a false discovery rate of 0.05. HLA typing was unavailable for some donors at each locus, so association tests used only the typed subset. V-gene and J-gene trimming of TCR beta chains was associated with a missense DCLRE1C variant in a later genetic analysis, and the association was replicated in an independent cohort. According to a later analysis, parvovirus B19, influenza, CMV and Epstein-Barr virus appeared linked to several top co-occurrence clusters. An earlier analysis of some 590 of the donors showed that most TCR beta V segments appeared in productive rearrangements either about 90% or about 30% of the time, which broadly matched IMGT annotations. The sequencing pipeline was judged likely to have produced a cluster of highly shared sequence variants as a technical artifact. Linkage disequilibrium might explain the correlated functional status among segregating V segments, but an unknown experimental factor could not be ruled out. A later analysis found that HLA-associated TCR beta chains were more clonally expanded and had lower generation probabilities than equally common non-associated chains. Three of the identified cytomegalovirus-associated TCR beta chains were confirmed in vitro to be specific for cytomegalovirus antigens. Sequencing depth was assumed to be roughly uniform across donors in the presence/absence analyses, though that assumption may not hold. The study gave a list of 150 to 200 TCR beta chains associated with cytomegalovirus. The cohort was sequenced for TCR beta chains only, and without alpha or paired-chain data the features that could be detected were limited.

About this clone itself: The clone's antigen remains unknown. The record has no base qualities; no much larger clone is one base away. This CDR3 is also generated by other DNA sequences in the sample.

In total, around 600 healthy bone marrow donors made up the cohort. At the time of sampling, every cohort member was nominally healthy, though immune exposures that went unrecorded were likely present. The donor tested CMV seronegative and was one of the 352 seronegative cohort members. A peripheral blood sample was collected from each donor, and TCR beta sequencing was performed on peripheral blood mononuclear cells. The Qiagen DNeasy Blood Extraction Kit was used to extract genomic DNA from the blood cell samples. Library generation was performed with the immunoSEQ multiplex PCR assay. For the multiplex PCR, a mixture combining 60 forward primers for TCR Vbeta segments and 13 reverse primers for TCR Jbeta segments was used. Amplification of the CDR3 region of rearranged TCR beta genes was performed with a multiplex PCR assay on genomic DNA. The Illumina HiSeq System was used to sequence the amplified TCR beta libraries as 87-base-pair reads. The authors' analysis ran thus. Across the 666 repertoires, a later analysis counted tens of millions of unique TCR beta chains, 9.5 million to 12 million of which were shared by at least two donors. Raw reads were error-corrected and collapsed into unique sequences with a nearest-neighbor algorithm that merged closely related sequences to remove PCR and sequencing errors. CDR3 sequences were aligned to IMGT reference sequences to assign V, D and J gene segments. For a sequence to be retained, a match of at least six nucleotides to both a V gene segment and a J gene segment was required. A rearrangement counted as productive if the CDR3 had no stop codons and remained in frame with V and J, and every other rearrangement counted as non-productive. Following IMGT convention, CDR3 was defined as the stretch from the second conserved V-encoded cysteine to the conserved J-encoded phenylalanine. The earlier analysis of some 540 of the donors excluded any sequence lacking an unambiguous match to a single V gene segment. An earlier analysis of several hundred of the donors called V segments functional above 56.7% productive rearrangements and segregating when the between-donor standard deviation exceeded 5%. A statistical classification framework was built for diagnosing cytomegalovirus status from the catalog of TCR beta chain sequences. In a later analysis, V and J genes were assigned by comparing TCR nucleotide sequences against IMGT/GENE-DB human TR gene sequences. The TCRdist pipeline was used in a later analysis to assign CDR3 sequences and most-parsimonious VDJ recombination scenarios. In a later analysis, each TCR beta chain was defined by its CDR3 amino acid sequence together with its V-gene family, and reads lacking a unique V-gene family were excluded. A later analysis removed several hundred highly shared, low-generation-probability nucleotide sequences to deal with suspected cross-contamination and a sequencing artifact. For each public chain, a later analysis derived a clonal expansion index from normalized ranks of inferred template counts within each repertoire. In a later analysis, generation probabilities were computed using a VDJ recombination model fitted to out-of-frame rearrangements, and the results were checked against IGoR. A later analysis scored TCR-TCR, TCR-HLA and TCR-CMV co-occurrence with hypergeometric tests, applying a repertoire-size bias correction to TCR pairs. False discovery rates were estimated in a later analysis by permuting HLA or CMV assignments 20 times. In a later analysis, co-occurring TCRs were grouped with DBSCAN, and TCRdist sequence similarity was added when clustering was performed within HLA-allele-positive subsets. Repertoires with fewer than 30,000 or more than 120,000 public chains were left out of co-occurrence clustering, as were five repertoires with anomalous nucleotide sharing. TCRdb stores this immuneACCESS table with in-frame sequences only. Part of the clones is absent; in the studies checked, under half of the shortfall reflects unresolved V genes, and no reason is known for the rest. Clonal size and the V and J genes are those of that table, whereas D and trimming came from the DNA. In this sample the table shows approximately 130,000 clones, around 70% of which occur a single time. The ten biggest clones cover about 3.4% of the sample.

The sample consisted of PBMCs. This receptor was obtained from a man aged 25 to 45 in good health and CMV-seronegative.

The DNA sequence reads TGCAGCGTTCTTAGGGTGCAGGGTATGAACACTGAAGCTTTCTTT. Its product reads: CSVLRVQGMNTEAFF. Rearrangement joined TRBV29-1 to TRBJ1-1, with a tentative D gene TRBD1 over 5 matching bases. The CDR3 sequence holds 15 residues, the cysteine and phenylalanine included. Only the CDR3 portion is preserved as DNA: 45 bases, with reading frame beginning at the first base. Between the V and J ends, shortened by 5 bases and 0 bases respectively, the junction contains 16 bases. CDR1 and CDR2 (SQVTM, ANQGSEA) derive from the germline V gene. Here the CDR3 is joined to the reference TRBV29-1 and TRBJ1-1 genes, and the full variable domain is: SAVISQKPSRDICQRGTSLTIQCQVDSQVTMMFWYRQQPGQSLTLIATANQGSEATYESGFVIDKFPISRPNLTFSTLTVSNMSPEDSSIYLCSVLRVQGMNTEAFFGQGTRLTVV.